This TCR beta chain is drawn from a study of vaccination effects on CD4 cells after COVID-19. On the study more broadly: Sequencing in the ViraFEST assay came after antigen-specific CD4+ T cells had been expanded with viral peptide pools, which were used to stimulate PBMC.

This CDR3 has 14 residues. Germline CDR1 and CDR2: SGHNT and YYREEE (reference sequence). V lost 3 bases and J lost 7, with 17 bases in between. This clone was counted between two and nine times. The antigen is not known. The culture ran for about 11 days, and then CD4+ T cells were isolated. According to PCR results, the person was infected with SARS-CoV-2 between March and December 2020. Participants received two doses of either the BNT162b2 or mRNA-1273 vaccine. Libraries were prepared by immunoSEQ multiplex PCR; TCRdb keeps only in-frame clonotypes and omits some of them. Of about 34,000 clones in the sample, around 72% were seen once.

Source: CD4+ T cells from PBMCs cultured without peptide, taken after COVID-19 vaccination. The chain joins TRBV5-4 to TRBJ2-7; D is perhaps TRBD2 (5 bases). The receptor was isolated from a human donor who had a prior SARS-CoV-2 infection. CDR3 nucleotides: TGTGCCAGCAGCTCGCTAGCTACTCCCAGGGAGCAGTACTTC. Its translation is CASSSLATPREQYF. The variable domain in full, with the rest retrieved from reference TRBV5-4 and TRBJ2-7, is ETGVTQSPTHLIKTRGQQVTLRCSSQSGHNTVSWYQQALGQGPQFIFQYYREEENGRGNFPPRFSGLQFPNYSSELNVNALELDDSALYLCASSSLATPREQYFGPGTRLTVT.